The T cell receptor (beta chain) under discussion was sequenced for a study of OX40 agonist ivuxolimab in advanced cancers. As for the study more broadly: Ivuxolimab, which targeted the costimulatory receptor OX40 (CD134), was an agonistic, fully human IgG2 monoclonal antibody. Intravenous ivuxolimab was administered to patients every 2 weeks at six dose levels: 0.01, 0.1, 0.3, 1.5, 3 and 10 mg/kg. Of the 50 to 55 patients in dose escalation, about 19 had hepatocellular carcinoma, some 15 had melanoma, 9 had renal cell carcinoma and 9 had head and neck cancer. In the dose-escalation cohort, 82.7% of patients were male, and the mean age was approximately 60 years, with a range of about 23 to 85. Prior anti-PD-1, anti-PD-L1 or anti-CTLA-4 therapy was permitted, and checkpoint inhibitors had been received by 30% to 40% of dose-escalation patients. Partial responses occurred in three dose-escalation patients, of whom one had hepatocellular carcinoma and two had cutaneous melanoma. The purpose of peripheral TCRbeta sequencing was to test whether ivuxolimab changed TCR sequence diversity and led to clonal T-cell expansion. The paper reports the monotherapy dose-escalation portion (N of about 50 patients) of the phase I ivuxolimab trial. General conclusions and limits of the study: At doses from 0.1 to 3.0 mg/kg, clonal expansion was seen in both CD4+ and CD8+ blood T cells between baseline and week 6. The antigen specificity of the clonally expanded peripheral T cells was not determined. In the 0.1-3.0 mg/kg groups, partial responders had among the lowest normalized peripheral clonal expansion, particularly in CD8+ T cells. Low levels of normalized T-cell clonal expansion were also shown by some nonresponding patients. After ivuxolimab, expanded clones were on average more numerous among CD8+ T cells than among CD4+ T cells.

The CDR1 and CDR2 encoded by the germline V gene are MNHEY and SVGAGI. Relative to germline, V is missing 6 bases and J is missing 7 bases, with 6 bases of the junction outside any gene match. The CDR3 measures 13 amino acids from cysteine to phenylalanine. Only the CDR3 region is kept as DNA, spanning 39 bases read in frame from base 1. Patients with autoimmune disease history or receiving systemic immunosuppression were excluded from the trial. Peripheral blood for TCR sequencing was collected from all dose cohorts at baseline, on cycle 4 day 1, and on cycle 7 day 1. Samples were obtained from an open-label, multicenter, first-in-human phase I dose-escalation trial of ivuxolimab. Adults with locally advanced or metastatic melanoma, renal cell carcinoma, hepatocellular carcinoma or head and neck squamous cell carcinoma were enrolled in the trial. Before TCR sequencing, CD4+ T cells and CD8+ T cells from peripheral blood were sorted into separate populations.

Genomic DNA was isolated from the sorted cells so that the TCRbeta CDR3 region could be sequenced. TCRbeta CDR3 regions were sequenced using the immunoSEQ Assay. TCRdb stores this immuneACCESS table with in-frame sequences only. Part of the clones is absent; in the studies checked, under half of the shortfall reflects unresolved V genes, and no reason is known for the rest. The sample table records some 79,000 clones; around 90% of these occur just once. The ten biggest clones cover over 0.35% of the sample. A word on this clone: Its antigen has not been determined. No much larger clone is present one base from it, and per-base qualities are unavailable.

This receptor was obtained from an adult with an advanced solid tumor such as melanoma, head and neck, liver or kidney cancer. The sequenced sample was CD4+ or CD8+ T cells sorted from blood, obtained in a trial of the OX40 agonist ivuxolimab. The rearrangement joined TRBV6-5 to TRBJ1-2; 9 central bases correspond to TRBD1. CDR3 region: CASRGQGIVGYTF. The nucleotides are TGTGCCAGCAGGGGACAGGGCATTGTTGGCTACACCTTC.